These T cell receptor beta chains were read from a single sample in a study of blood T cell repertoires in COVID-19. Data came from immunoSEQ multiplex PCR; TCRdb stores just in-frame clones and leaves some out. The sample consists of about 200,000 clones, 80% to 90% of them appearing once. What was sequenced was peripheral blood. Every receptor here comes from a woman older than 75 with acute or convalescent COVID-19. CDR3s include the opening cysteine and the closing phenylalanine or tryptophan. The D gene is left open where the match is weak. Clone size is shown for a subset of rows, as once, few, many or a class of expanded clone.

>TRBJ1-5|-|16|TRBV19|-
CASSGGFTWGNQPQHF
TGTGCCAGTAGCGGAGGTTTTACTTGGGGCAATCAGCCCCAGCATTTT
>TRBJ2-5|-|13|TRBV7-3|-
CASSLKGQETQYF
TGTGCCAGCAGCTTAAAGGGGCAAGAGACCCAGTACTTC
>TRBJ2-1|-|14|TRBV5-4|-
CASSPQSSYNEQFF
TGTGCCAGCAGTCCACAAAGCTCCTACAATGAGCAGTTCTTC
>TRBJ2-3|-|14|TRBV10-1|TRBD1
CASSKGASTDTQYF
TGCGCCAGCAGTAAGGGGGCAAGCACAGATACGCAGTATTTT
>TRBJ2-1|-|16|TRBV24-1|TRBD1
CATSDPDRGRHNEQFF
TGTGCCACCAGTGACCCGGACAGGGGGCGGCACAATGAGCAGTTCTTC
>TRBJ2-7|-|15|TRBV6-1|-
CASRPLAWAPYEQYF
TGTGCCAGCAGACCCCTAGCTTGGGCTCCCTACGAGCAGTACTTC
>TRBJ1-6|-|14|TRBV19|-
CASSVQAPNSPLHF
TGTGCCAGTAGCGTCCAGGCCCCGAATTCACCCCTCCACTTT
>TRBJ2-6|-|16|TRBV5-1|-
CASSSYRDPGANVLTF
TGCGCCAGCAGCAGCTACAGGGACCCCGGGGCCAACGTCCTGACTTTC
>TRBJ2-3|-|13|TRBV12-3/TRBV12-4|-
CASSPTGADTQYF
TGTGCCAGCAGCCCGACGGGGGCAGATACGCAGTATTTT
>TRBJ2-2|-|12|TRBV12-3/TRBV12-4|-
CASTPSTGELFF
TGTGCCAGCACCCCCAGCACCGGGGAGCTGTTTTTT
>TRBJ2-5|-|13|TRBV2|-
CASKRGGTETQYF
TGTGCCAGCAAAAGAGGCGGGACCGAGACCCAGTACTTC
>TRBJ2-7|-|14|TRBV28|-
CASSGPGLPYEQYF
TGTGCCAGCAGTGGACCGGGACTCCCATACGAGCAGTACTTC
>TRBJ2-5|-|14|TRBV4-1|-
CASKPGQFQETQYF
TGCGCCAGCAAACCAGGGCAGTTCCAGGAGACCCAGTACTTC
>TRBJ1-2|-|13|TRBV19|-
CASSPQGDYGYTF
TGTGCCAGTAGTCCCCAAGGGGACTATGGCTACACCTTC
>TRBJ2-1|-|15|TRBV5-1|TRBD2
CASSPIGRELGEQFF
TGCGCCAGCAGCCCTATAGGGCGGGAGCTAGGCGAGCAGTTCTTC
>TRBJ1-2|-|15|TRBV3-1/TRBV3-2|TRBD1
CASSHLWGQIYGYTF
TGTGCCAGCAGCCACCTCTGGGGACAGATCTATGGCTACACCTTC
>TRBJ1-1|-|17|TRBV18|-
CASSSRGGTLLNTEAFF
TGTGCCAGCTCCTCGAGGGGGGGAACCCTCTTGAACACTGAAGCTTTCTTT
>TRBJ2-1|-|16|TRBV24-1|-
CATSDPSSGDDNEQFF
TGTGCCACCAGTGATCCTTCGTCAGGGGATGACAATGAGCAGTTCTTC
>TRBJ2-5|-|15|TRBV19|-
CASSITQGGMETQYF
TGTGCCAGTAGTATTACCCAGGGCGGCATGGAGACCCAGTACTTC
>TRBJ2-3|-|18|TRBV4-2|TRBD2
CASSQSLGLAGGSDTQYF
TGTGCCAGCAGCCAATCGCTAGGACTAGCGGGAGGCTCAGATACGCAGTATTTT
>TRBJ2-7|-|17|TRBV11-2|TRBD2
CASSPGTSGKKSYEQYF
TGTGCCAGCAGCCCCGGGACTAGCGGGAAAAAATCATACGAGCAGTACTTC
>TRBJ2-1|-|14|TRBV7-3|TRBD2
CASSFGGRAHEQFF
TGTGCCAGCAGCTTTGGAGGGAGGGCCCATGAGCAGTTCTTC
>TRBJ2-1|-|15|TRBV9|-
CASSVEGDTYNEQFF
TGTGCCAGCAGCGTAGAGGGGGACACTTACAATGAGCAGTTCTTC
>TRBJ2-7|-|13|TRBV28|TRBD1
CASRTGGRYEQYF
TGTGCCAGCAGGACAGGGGGCAGGTACGAGCAGTACTTC
>TRBJ2-3|-|16|TRBV15|TRBD2
CATSRDTSGSGDTQYF
TGTGCCACCAGCAGAGATACTAGCGGGAGTGGGGATACGCAGTATTTT
>TRBJ2-2|-|16|TRBV11-1|TRBD2
CASSLRLAVNTGELFF
TGTGCCAGCAGCTTAAGACTAGCGGTAAACACCGGGGAGCTGTTTTTT
>TRBJ2-2|few|16|TRBV9|TRBD2
CASSVAVSGDTGELFF
TGTGCCAGCAGCGTAGCCGTTAGCGGGGACACCGGGGAGCTGTTTTTT